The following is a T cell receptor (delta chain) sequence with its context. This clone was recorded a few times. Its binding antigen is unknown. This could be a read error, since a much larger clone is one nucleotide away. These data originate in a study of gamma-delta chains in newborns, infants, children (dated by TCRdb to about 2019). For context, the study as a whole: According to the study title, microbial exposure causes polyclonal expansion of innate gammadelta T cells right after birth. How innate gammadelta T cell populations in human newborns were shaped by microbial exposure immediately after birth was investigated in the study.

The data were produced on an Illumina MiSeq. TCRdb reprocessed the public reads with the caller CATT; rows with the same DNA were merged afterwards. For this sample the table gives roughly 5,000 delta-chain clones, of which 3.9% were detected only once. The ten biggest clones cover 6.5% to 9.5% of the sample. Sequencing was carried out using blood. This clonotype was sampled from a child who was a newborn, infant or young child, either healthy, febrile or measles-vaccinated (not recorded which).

The sequence in DNA is TGTGCTCTTGGGGGGTCCTTCTACTGGGGAGAGGCCCCCGATAAACTCATCTTT. This encodes CALGGSFYWGEAPDKLIF. The rearranged segments are TRDV1 and TRDJ1; TRDD3 aligns with 7 central bases. The germline V gene yields TSWWSYY for CDR1 and QGS for CDR2. After removal of 4 bases from V and 3 bases from J, the junction retains 17 bases not matched to a gene. The CDR3 sequence holds 18 residues, the cysteine and phenylalanine included. Just the 54-base CDR3 DNA is kept, in frame starting at base 1.